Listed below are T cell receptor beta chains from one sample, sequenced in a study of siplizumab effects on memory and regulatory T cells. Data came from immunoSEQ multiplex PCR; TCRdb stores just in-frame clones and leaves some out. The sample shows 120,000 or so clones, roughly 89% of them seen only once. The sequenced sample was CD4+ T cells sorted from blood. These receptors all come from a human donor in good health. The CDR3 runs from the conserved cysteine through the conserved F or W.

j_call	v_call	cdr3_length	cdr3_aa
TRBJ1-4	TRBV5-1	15	CASSPGQGRGEKLFF
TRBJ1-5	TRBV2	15	CASSDQGALFQPQHF
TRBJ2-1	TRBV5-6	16	CASSSYSGRGRSEQFF
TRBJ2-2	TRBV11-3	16	CASSLARGQNTGELFF
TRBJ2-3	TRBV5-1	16	CASSADSFVGTDTQYF
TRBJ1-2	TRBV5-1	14	CASSLAALEGGYTF
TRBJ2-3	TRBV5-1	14	CASSLAIVTDTQYF
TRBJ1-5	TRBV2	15	CASRRSAGGNQPQHF
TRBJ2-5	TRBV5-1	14	CASSGGTGRETQYF
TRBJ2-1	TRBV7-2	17	CASSLGGLAGGFNEQFF
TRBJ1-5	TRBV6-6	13	CASTRGYNQPQHF
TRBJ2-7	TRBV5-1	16	CASSLVSGQNHDEQYF
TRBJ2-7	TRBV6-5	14	CASIKKGATYEQYF
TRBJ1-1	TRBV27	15	CASSPRQGGDTEAFF
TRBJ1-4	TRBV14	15	CASSQGVLPNEKLFF
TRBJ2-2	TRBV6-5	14	CASSKDRATGELFF
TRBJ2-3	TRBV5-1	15	CASSTRTGRTDTQYF
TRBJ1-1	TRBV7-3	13	CASSLTSVTEAFF
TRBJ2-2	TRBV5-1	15	CASSLGLADTGELFF
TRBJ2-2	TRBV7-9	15	CASSLGGSGAGELFF
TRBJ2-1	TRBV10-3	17	CATYGTSGRAGLDEQFF
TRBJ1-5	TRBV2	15	CASNPGQVGNQPQHF
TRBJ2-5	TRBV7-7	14	CASSRGQNQETQYF
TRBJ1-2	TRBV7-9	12	CASSYRSRGYTF
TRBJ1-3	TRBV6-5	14	CAGGGHSSGNTIYF
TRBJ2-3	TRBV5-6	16	CASSLVTGLGTDTQYF
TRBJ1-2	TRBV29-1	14	CSVETRGRVYGYTF
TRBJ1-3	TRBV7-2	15	CASSIEQGSGNTIYF
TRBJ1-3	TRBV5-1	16	CASSRTGDRSGNTIYF